The 15 T cell receptor beta chains below were found in one sample sequenced in a study of T cell responses to AZD1222 COVID-19 vaccine. Generated by immunoSEQ multiplex PCR, the TCRdb table keeps only in-frame clones and is missing some. This sample yields 65,000 to 95,000 clones, of which 70% to 90% are seen a single time; about 10% belongs to the top ten. The sequenced sample was peripheral blood, obtained 28 days after the second AZD1222 dose. The receptor source for this set is an adult who received the AZD1222 COVID-19 vaccine.

This chain's CDR3 is CASSFISGGHYNEQFF. The CDR3 region has the DNA TGTGCCAGCAGCTTTATTAGCGGAGGCCACTACAATGAGCAGTTCTTC. The chain combines TRBV7-8 with TRBJ2-1, with a weak D call TRBD2 (6 bases). The V and J ends lost 3 bases and 3 bases respectively, with 15 bases between them. The CDR3 loop spans 16 amino acids. Germline V gene lookup returns CDR1 SGHVS and CDR2 FQNEAQ.

The chain has TRBV20-1 and TRBJ2-5; TRBD2 matches at 8 bases. This CDR3 is 15 amino acids long. Unmatched junction bases numbered 11, after V lost 3 bases and J lost 5 bases. Germline lookup yields CDR1 DFQATT and CDR2 SNEGSKA (reference sequence). The CDR3 here is CSASIFGGAGETQYF. The DNA of the CDR3 is TGCAGTGCTAGTATCTTCGGGGGGGCTGGGGAGACCCAGTACTTC.

This rearrangement joins TRBV7-8 to TRBJ2-3, with D perhaps matching TRBD2 (7 bases). The CDR3 loop spans 16 amino acids. Germline lookup yields CDR1 SGHVS and CDR2 FQNEAQ. Between the trimmed V and J ends, which lost 3 bases and 3 bases, there was a span of 16 bases. The CDR3 spells CASSFGAGARTDTQYF. CDR3 bases: TGTGCCAGCAGCTTTGGGGCGGGGGCGCGTACAGATACGCAGTATTTT.

The rearrangement uses TRBV19 and TRBJ2-6; tentatively, D is TRBD1 (6 bases). V was pared by 4 bases and J by 0 bases, with 16 bases between. Germline V gene lookup returns CDR1 LNHDA and CDR2 SQIVND (reference sequence). The CDR3 runs to 18 residues. The CDR3 loop reads CASSTRAGALSGANVLTF. In nucleotides, the CDR3 is TGTGCCAGTAGTACCCGGGCAGGGGCCCTCTCTGGGGCCAACGTCCTGACTTTC.

The chain has TRBV2 and TRBJ2-3; 8 positions match TRBD1. CDR1 is SNHLY, CDR2 FYNNEI, per germline. The CDR3 length is 15 residues. The junction had 9 bases not matched to a gene; V was cut back by 10 bases and J by 0 bases. The CDR3 DNA reads as TGTGCCACCCCAGGGACAGGACCTAGCACAGATACGCAGTATTTT. It is translated as CATPGTGPSTDTQYF.

The chain links TRBV7-4 to TRBJ2-7; tentative D call: TRBD2 (5 bases). CDR1 and CDR2 from the germline V gene are SGHVT and SQSDAQ. This CDR3 is 14 amino acids long. Trimming took off 5 bases at V and 7 bases at J, with 18 bases between the two ends. The DNA of the CDR3 is TGTGCCAGCAGCCCCTCGCGGAGGCTAGGGGAGCAGTACTTC. Amino acid sequence: CASSPSRRLGEQYF. Full variable domain (rest looked up from reference TRBV7-4 and TRBJ2-7): GAGVSQSPRYKVAKRGRDVALRCDSISGHVTLYWYRQTLGQGSEVLTYSQSDAQRDKSGRPSGRFSAERPERSVSTLKIQRTEQGDSAVYLCASSPSRRLGEQYFGPGTRLTVT.

The V and J genes are TRBV11-2 and TRBJ2-5, with 7 bases fitting TRBD2. This CDR3 is 18 amino acids long. Per the germline V gene, CDR1 is SGHAT and CDR2 is FQNNGV. With V trimmed by 1 base and J by 2 bases, 13 bases remained unmatched. The CDR3 is CASSLVGGGRGAQETQYF. The CDR3 DNA sequence: TGTGCCAGCAGCTTAGTAGGCGGAGGGAGGGGAGCACAAGAGACCCAGTACTTC.

This clone came up once. The V and J genes are TRBV30 and TRBJ1-1, with TRBD1 as a possible D gene (5 bases). Trimming shortened V by 4 bases and J by 10 bases, and 19 bases separated the two germline ends. There are 13 residues in the CDR3. Germline CDR1 is GTSNPN and CDR2 is SVGIG (reference sequence). The CDR3 DNA sequence: TGTGCCTGGACTATCGGGACGGAAAGGGGAGCTTTCTTT. This encodes CAWTIGTERGAFF.

This clone was picked up a small number of times. V gene TRBV3-1 (or the pseudogene TRBV3-2) combines with J gene TRBJ2-1; TRBD2 matches at 10 bases. With 5 bases clipped from V and 2 bases from J, the junction kept 6 bases outside the gene matches. The CDR3 is made up of 16 amino acids. The V gene's germline CDR1 is LGHDT and CDR2 YNNKEL (reference sequence). As DNA, the CDR3 is TGTGCCAGCAGCGCCTTAGCGGGGGGAGCCTACAATGAGCAGTTCTTC. Protein sequence: CASSALAGGAYNEQFF.

The chain combines TRBV29-1 with TRBJ2-6; D remains unclear. CDR3 length: 14 residues. V was pared by 1 base and J by 1 base, with 5 bases between. The germline V gene encodes CDR1 SQVTM and CDR2 ANQGSEA. CDR3 residues: CSVEAGSGANVLTF. DNA of the CDR3: TGCAGCGTTGAAGCCGGGTCTGGGGCCAACGTCCTGACTTTC. Drawing the rest from reference TRBV29-1 and TRBJ2-6, the complete variable domain is SAVISQKPSRDICQRGTSLTIQCQVDSQVTMMFWYRQQPGQSLTLIATANQGSEATYESGFVIDKFPISRPNLTFSTLTVSNMSPEDSSIYLCSVEAGSGANVLTFGAGSRLTVL.

The gene calls are TRBV28 and TRBJ1-2, with D possibly matching TRBD1 (6 bases). Trimming cost V 6 bases and J 7 bases, with 15 bases left between them. Germline CDR1 MDHEN, CDR2 SYDVKM. The CDR3 length is 13 residues. The CDR3 here is CASSTQGYGGYTF. The CDR3 DNA reads as TGTGCCAGCAGCACACAGGGCTACGGTGGCTACACCTTC.

The CDR3 is CASSQQTGLGETQYF. CDR3 DNA sequence: TGTGCCAGCAGCCAGCAGACAGGGTTGGGGGAGACCCAGTACTTC. V usage is TRBV14 and J usage is TRBJ2-5, with TRBD1 matching over 7 bases. The CDR3 totals 15 residues. Germline V lookup: CDR1 SGHDN, CDR2 FVKESK. The junction had 9 bases not matched to a gene; V was cut back by 3 bases and J by 5 bases.

V and J are TRBV7-9 and TRBJ2-5; 13 bases fit TRBD2. The V gene end was trimmed by 5 bases and the J gene end by 4 bases; junction bases not matched to a gene: 10. The CDR3 runs 17 residues. Germline values: CDR1 SEHNR, CDR2 FQNEAQ (reference sequence). DNA for the CDR3: TGTGCCAGCAGCCCCCACGGACTAGCGGGGGCGGGAGAGACCCAGTACTTC. As protein: CASSPHGLAGAGETQYF.

J is TRBJ2-2 and V is TRBV5-1; 9 nucleotides align to TRBD2. Germline CDR1 and CDR2: SGHRS and YFSETQ. V dropped 0 bases and J dropped 6; count of bases not matched to a gene: 3. The CDR3 spans 15 residues. CDR3 nucleotides: TGCGCCAGCAGCTTGGCCCCTAGCGGGGCCGGGGAGCTGTTTTTT. Its translation: CASSLAPSGAGELFF.

The CDR3 here is CASSDSNTGELFF. In DNA form, the CDR3 reads TGTGCCAGCAGTGACAGTAACACCGGGGAGCTGTTTTTT. V is TRBV2 and J is TRBJ2-2; no clear D gene. V lost 3 bases to trimming and J lost 2 bases, with 4 bases between them. The CDR3 spans 13 residues. Germline V gene sequence: CDR1 SNHLY, CDR2 FYNNEI.